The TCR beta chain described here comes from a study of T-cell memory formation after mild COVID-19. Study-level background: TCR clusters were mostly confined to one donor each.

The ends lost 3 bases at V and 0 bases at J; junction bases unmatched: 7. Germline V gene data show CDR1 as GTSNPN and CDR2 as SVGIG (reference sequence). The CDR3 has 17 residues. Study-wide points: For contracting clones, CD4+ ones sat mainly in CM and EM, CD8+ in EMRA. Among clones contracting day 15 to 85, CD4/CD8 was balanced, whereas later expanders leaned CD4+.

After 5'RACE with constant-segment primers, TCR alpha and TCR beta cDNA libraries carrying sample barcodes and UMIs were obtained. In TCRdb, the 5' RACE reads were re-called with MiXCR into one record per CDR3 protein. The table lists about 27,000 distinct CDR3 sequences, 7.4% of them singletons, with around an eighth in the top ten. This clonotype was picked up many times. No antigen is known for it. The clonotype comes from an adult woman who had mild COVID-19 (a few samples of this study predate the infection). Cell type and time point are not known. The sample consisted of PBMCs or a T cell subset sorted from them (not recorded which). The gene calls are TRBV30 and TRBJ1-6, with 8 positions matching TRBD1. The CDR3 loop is CAWRRRQGSSYNSPLHF. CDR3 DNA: TGTGCCTGGAGAAGGCGACAGGGGAGCTCCTATAATTCACCCCTCCACTTT. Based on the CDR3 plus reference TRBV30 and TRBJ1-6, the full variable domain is SQTIHQWPATLVQPVGSPLSLECTVEGTSNPNLYWYRQAAGRGLQLLFYSVGIGQISSEVPQNLSASRPQDRQFILSSKKLLLSDSGFYLCAWRRRQGSSYNSPLHFGNGTRLTVT.